Shown below are 21 T cell receptor beta chains from a single sample sequenced in a study of CD8 T cells in ankylosing spondylitis. Via MiXCR, TCRdb re-called the 5' RACE reads, giving one row per CDR3 protein. The repertoire holds around 340,000 distinct CDR3 sequences, with 20% as singletons. The sample comprised blood, either unsorted or a sorted T cell fraction (not recorded which). These receptor sequences come from a male donor with ankylosing spondylitis or in good health (not recorded which).

The chain has TRBV12-3 or TRBV12-4 and TRBJ2-6; D tentatively fits TRBD1 or TRBD2 (5 bases each). This CDR3 contains 15 residues. The V end lost 7 bases, the J end lost 4 bases, and 14 bases lay between the germline ends. CDR3 sequence: CASTGWGTGANVLTF. CDR3 nucleotide sequence: TGTGCCAGCACCGGGTGGGGGACCGGGGCCAACGTCCTGACTTTC.

The chain carries TRBV11-2 and TRBJ2-7, with D uncertain. The CDR3 covers 15 residues. The germline V gene encodes CDR1 SGHAT and CDR2 FQNNGV. Trimming stripped 0 bases from V and 5 bases from J, with 14 bases between. This chain's CDR3 is CASSLEDWTENEQYF. The CDR3 nucleotides read TGTGCCAGCAGCTTAGAGGATTGGACGGAGAACGAGCAGTACTTC.

In its sample, this clonotype was seen a few times. This rearrangement joins TRBV2 to TRBJ1-5; D is unclear. The CDR3 contains 16 residues. The V gene lost 0 bases and the J gene lost 3 bases, with 12 bases spanning the gap. Germline lookup yields CDR1 SNHLY and CDR2 FYNNEI. The CDR3 loop reads CASSEAPGRYNQPQHF. As DNA, the CDR3 is TGTGCCAGCAGTGAAGCGCCCGGACGGTACAATCAGCCCCAGCATTTT.

V is TRBV7-9 and J is TRBJ1-5; D is unresolved. Germline V gene data show CDR1 as SEHNR and CDR2 as FQNEAQ (reference sequence). V lost 1 base and J 2 bases, leaving 9 bases between the germline ends. CDR3 length: 15 amino acids. The CDR3 loop reads CASSLEGYGNQPQHF. The CDR3 nucleotides read TGTGCCAGCAGCTTAGAGGGATACGGCAATCAGCCCCAGCATTTT.

This clonotype was seen a few times. The chain combines TRBV12-3 or TRBV12-4 with TRBJ2-1, with D unresolved. The V gene lost 11 bases and the J gene lost 6 bases, with 11 bases spanning the gap. This CDR3 comprises 11 residues. This CDR3 reads CAVGPLNEQFF. For the CDR3, the DNA is TGTGCCGTCGGGCCGCTCAATGAGCAGTTCTTC.

This clonotype was detected only a few times. The chain carries TRBV29-1 and TRBJ1-1; possibly TRBD1 for D (6 bases). The germline CDR1 and CDR2 sequences are SQVTM and ANQGSEA. Between the trimmed V and J ends, which lost 4 bases and 7 bases, there was a span of 10 bases. The CDR3 runs to 11 residues. CDR3 bases: TGCAGCGTTGGGGGGCTGGGTGAAGCTTTCTTT. Amino acids: CSVGGLGEAFF.

This clonotype was seen only a few times. V usage is TRBV4-1 and J usage is TRBJ2-1; D unresolved. CDR1 and CDR2 from the germline V gene are MGHRA and YSYEKL. The CDR3 spans 12 residues. V was trimmed by 3 bases and J by 5 bases, leaving 5 bases between them. The CDR3 sequence is CASSQLDNEQFF. CDR3 coding DNA: TGCGCCAGCAGCCAGCTAGACAATGAGCAGTTCTTC.

In its sample, this clonotype was seen a few times. This chain links TRBV7-9 with TRBJ2-3; D is unclear. This CDR3 has 13 residues. The V gene lost 5 bases and the J gene lost 2 bases, with 8 bases spanning the gap. Germline V gives CDR1 SEHNR, CDR2 FQNEAQ (reference sequence). The DNA of the CDR3 is TGTGCCAGCAGCGGATCGGCCACAGATACGCAGTATTTT. Translation gives CASSGSATDTQYF.

This clonotype was counted only a few times. The CDR3, as DNA: TGTGCCAGCAGCCCCCGAGGGGCGGGGGAAACCGGGGAGCTGTTTTTT. It encodes CASSPRGAGETGELFF. The chain is built from TRBV7-9 and TRBJ2-2, with TRBD2 matching over 7 bases. With 5 bases clipped from V and 5 bases from J, the junction kept 11 bases outside the gene matches. Germline loops: CDR1 SEHNR, CDR2 FQNEAQ (reference sequence). The length of the CDR3 is 16 residues.

This clonotype was found a few times. The V gene is TRBV12-3 or TRBV12-4, the J gene TRBJ2-1; D may be TRBD1 (6 bases). The CDR3 length is 14 residues. The V end lost 5 bases, the J end lost 8 bases, and 16 bases lay between the germline ends. CDR3 in amino acids: CASSPVVRGDEQFF. The CDR3, as DNA: TGTGCCAGCAGTCCGGTGGTCAGGGGTGATGAGCAGTTCTTC.

This clonotype was seen a few times. The chain uses TRBV11-2 and TRBJ2-2; 7 bases are a match to TRBD1. J was trimmed by 6 bases and V by 5 bases; bases with no gene match: 12. Germline assignment: CDR1 SGHAT and CDR2 FQNNGV. The CDR3 runs to 16 residues. Here the CDR3 DNA reads TGTGCCAGCAGCACCGGGACAGACTACGAGGCCGGGGAGCTGTTTTTT. This gives the protein CASSTGTDYEAGELFF.

Comments on this clonotype: An end of the junction differs from the germline gene, which may be a read error. The chain couples TRBV4-1 to TRBJ2-7; 10 bases match TRBD2. The CDR3 totals 16 residues. CDR1 is MGHRA and CDR2 is YSYEKL in the germline V gene. The CDR3 region has the DNA TGTGCCAGCAGCCAAGATCCTAGCGGGGGCTCATACGAGCAGTACTTC. Its translation: CASSQDPSGGSYEQYF.

The chain recombines TRBV28 with TRBJ1-5; D remains unclear. Germline V gene lookup returns CDR1 MDHEN and CDR2 SYDVKM. The CDR3 has 12 amino acids. The V gene lost 6 bases and the J gene lost 11 bases, with 14 bases spanning the gap. This CDR3 reads CASSLAWSAQHF. CDR3 DNA sequence: TGTGCCAGCAGCTTAGCATGGTCGGCCCAGCATTTT.

The gene calls are TRBV4-1 and TRBJ2-1; 8 bases map to TRBD1. The CDR3 has 13 residues. Unmatched junction bases numbered 4, after V lost 5 bases and J lost 7 bases. Germline CDR1 reads MGHRA; CDR2 reads YSYEKL. The DNA for the CDR3 is TGCGCCAGCAGCGGACAGGGTTGGAATGAGCAGTTCTTC. It codes for CASSGQGWNEQFF.

CDR3 nucleotide sequence: TGTGCCAGCAGCCCATCGCCGCCATCTGGGGCCAACGTCCTGACTTTC. Its protein product is CASSPSPPSGANVLTF. The V gene is TRBV3-1, the J gene TRBJ2-6, with D hard to call. Germline V gene sequence: CDR1 LGHDT, CDR2 YNNKEL (reference sequence). The CDR3 runs to 16 residues. V lost 4 bases and J lost 1, with 11 bases in between.

This clonotype was detected a few times. The CDR3 region has the DNA TGCAGCGTTGAAGATCGACTCGGGGTGACCCAGTACTTC. Protein: CSVEDRLGVTQYF. This chain uses TRBV29-1 with TRBJ2-5, with a tentative D call TRBD2 (5 bases). The V and J ends lost 0 bases and 7 bases respectively, with 12 bases between them. Germline assignment: CDR1 SQVTM and CDR2 ANQGSEA. The CDR3 has 13 amino acids.

The rearrangement links TRBV7-9 to TRBJ2-5, with TRBD2 matching over 7 bases. From germline, CDR1 is SEHNR and CDR2 FQNEAQ (reference sequence). The V and J ends lost 4 bases and 2 bases, in that order; junction bases with no gene match: 4. This CDR3 comprises 14 residues. The DNA of the CDR3 is TGTGCCAGCAGCTCCCGGGACTATCAAGAGACCCAGTACTTC. Its translation: CASSSRDYQETQYF.

The chain is built from TRBV19 and TRBJ2-7, with D tentatively TRBD1 (6 bases). The CDR3 length is 13 residues. Germline CDR1 LNHDA, CDR2 SQIVND (reference sequence). Trimming left V 2 bases short and J 5 bases short, with 10 bases between. CDR3 DNA sequence: TGTGCCAGTAGTATAATCAAGGGGGACGAGCAGTACTTC. Translation gives CASSIIKGDEQYF.

The chain carries TRBV4-1 and TRBJ2-7, with D possibly matching TRBD2 (5 bases). The germline V and J ends were trimmed by 1 base and 4 bases, with 14 bases remaining between them. Germline loops: CDR1 MGHRA, CDR2 YSYEKL. The CDR3 loop spans 15 amino acids. CDR3: CASSQGSRGRYEQYF. CDR3 in DNA: TGCGCCAGCAGCCAAGGGTCTCGGGGTCGATACGAGCAGTACTTC.

The chain carries TRBV24-1 and TRBJ2-3; D ambiguous. Germline CDR1 KGHDR, CDR2 SFDVKD. This CDR3 is built from 15 residues. V was cut by 2 bases and J by 7 bases, with 15 bases left in between. CDR3: CATSDSEGSFYTQYF. DNA of the CDR3: TGTGCCACCAGTGATTCCGAAGGGTCTTTCTATACGCAGTATTTT.

In this sample, this clonotype turned up a few times. The chain carries TRBV27 and TRBJ2-5; weak D call: TRBD1 (5 bases). The CDR3 is 15 residues long. V lost 2 bases to trimming and J lost 5 bases, with 15 bases between them. The V gene's germline CDR1 is MNHEY and CDR2 SMNVEV (reference sequence). CDR3 nucleotide sequence: TGTGCCAGCAGTTTAGTCTCGGCAGGGTGGGAGACCCAGTACTTC. Its translation: CASSLVSAGWETQYF.